The T cell receptor (beta chain) under discussion was sequenced for a study of cytomegalovirus exposure and HLA in healthy donors. General observations from the study: According to a later analysis, TCR clusters from the first cohort tended to co-occur in the 120 or so validation repertoires. Most TCR sequences were seen very rarely across donors, but some public TCRs occurred in many. A list of 164 TCR beta chains associated with cytomegalovirus was given. Reported performance of the classifier showed diagnosis of cytomegalovirus status with high specificity and sensitivity.

A single count supports this clone. Its target is not known. Some clones are missing from TCRdb's copy, which holds only in-frame ones; the method was immunoSEQ multiplex PCR. The sample carries approximately 210,000 clones, roughly 83% recorded once. Germline V gene sequence: CDR1 SNHLY, CDR2 FYNNEI. The CDR3 runs 16 residues. V was clipped by 5 bases and J by 1 base; unmatched bases: 8. The receptor's source is a woman aged 18-29 years in good health and CMV-seronegative. Sequenced material: PBMCs. The chain carries TRBV2 and TRBJ2-3; the match to TRBD2 covers 8 bases. The CDR3 sequence is CASSFTGTRGTDTQYF. The CDR3 coding sequence is TGTGCCAGCAGTTTTACTGGGACTAGGGGCACAGATACGCAGTATTTT.